This T cell receptor (beta chain) derives from a study of metastatic and nonmetastatic thyroid tumors. The wider study: The study looked at repertoires side by side in blood and in tumor or nodule tissue from malignant and benign thyroid patients.

MiXCR was used by TCRdb to re-call the PCR reads. The sample has approximately 16,000 clones, roughly 13% seen once. The CDR3 totals 13 residues. The V end lost 0 bases, the J end lost 6 bases, and 6 bases lay between the germline ends. The germline V gene has CDR1 LGHNA and CDR2 YSLEER. The entire patient cohort was treatment-naive prior to thyroid surgery. This clone was counted ten times or more. Other DNA sequences in this sample translate to the same CDR3. Input material: blood. This receptor was obtained from a female donor with papillary thyroid cancer or a benign thyroid nodule (not recorded which). Some clones in this sample may be carry-over from other donors' samples. The chain employs TRBV4-3 and TRBJ1-5; D is uncertain. The CDR3 region has the DNA TGCGCCAGCAGCCAAGATCCCGGTCAGCCCCAGCATTTT. This gives the protein CASSQDPGQPQHF.